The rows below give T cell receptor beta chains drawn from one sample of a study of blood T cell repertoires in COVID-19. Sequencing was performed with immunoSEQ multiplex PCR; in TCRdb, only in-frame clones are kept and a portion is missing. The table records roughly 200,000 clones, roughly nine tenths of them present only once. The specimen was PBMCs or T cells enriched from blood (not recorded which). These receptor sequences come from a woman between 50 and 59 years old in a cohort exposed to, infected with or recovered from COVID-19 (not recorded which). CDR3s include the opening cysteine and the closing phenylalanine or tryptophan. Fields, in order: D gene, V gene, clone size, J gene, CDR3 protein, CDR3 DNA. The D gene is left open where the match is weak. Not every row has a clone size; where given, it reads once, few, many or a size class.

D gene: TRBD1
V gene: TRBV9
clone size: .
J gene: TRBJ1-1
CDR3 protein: CASSVDTGAYTEAFF
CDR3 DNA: TGTGCCAGCAGCGTAGATACAGGGGCATACACTGAAGCTTTCTTT

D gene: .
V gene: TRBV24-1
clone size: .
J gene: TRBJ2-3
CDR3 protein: CATSGLFGGGSDTQYF
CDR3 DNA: TGTGCCACCAGTGGTCTTTTTGGGGGGGGCTCAGATACGCAGTATTTT

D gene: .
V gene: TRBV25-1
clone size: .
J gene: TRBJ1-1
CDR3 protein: CASLGTSEAFF
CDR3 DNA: TGTGCCAGCCTTGGGACATCTGAAGCTTTCTTT

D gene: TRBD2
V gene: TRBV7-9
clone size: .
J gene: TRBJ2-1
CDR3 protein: CASSLRRGGAGEQFF
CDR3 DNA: TGTGCCAGCAGCTTACGTCGCGGGGGGGCCGGTGAGCAGTTCTTC

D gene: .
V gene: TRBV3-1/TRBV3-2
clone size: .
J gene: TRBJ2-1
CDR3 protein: CASSSGGEQFF
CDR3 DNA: TGTGCCAGCAGTAGCGGCGGCGAGCAGTTCTTC

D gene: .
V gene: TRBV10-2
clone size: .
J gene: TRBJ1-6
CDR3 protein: CASSEGGNSPLHF
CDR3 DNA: TGCGCCAGCAGTGAGGGGGGGAATTCACCCCTCCACTTT

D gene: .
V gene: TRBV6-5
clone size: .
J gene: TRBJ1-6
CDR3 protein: CASSYSQGSPSPLHF
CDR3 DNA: TGTGCCAGCAGTTACAGTCAGGGGTCACCTTCACCCCTCCACTTT

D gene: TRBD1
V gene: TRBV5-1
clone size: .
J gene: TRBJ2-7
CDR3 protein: CASSGGTGGPYEQYF
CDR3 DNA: TGCGCCAGCAGCGGCGGGACAGGGGGCCCCTACGAGCAGTACTTC

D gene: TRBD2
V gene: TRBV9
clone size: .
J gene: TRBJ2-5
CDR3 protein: CASSTFGGGQETQYF
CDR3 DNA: TGTGCCAGCAGCACCTTTGGGGGGGGACAAGAGACCCAGTACTTC

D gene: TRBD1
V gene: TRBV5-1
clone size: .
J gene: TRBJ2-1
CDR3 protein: CASSLPPTGENFYNEQFF
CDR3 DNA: TGCGCCAGCAGCTTGCCTCCTACAGGGGAAAACTTCTACAATGAGCAGTTCTTC

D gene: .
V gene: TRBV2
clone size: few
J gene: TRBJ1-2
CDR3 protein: CASSPGVGYTF
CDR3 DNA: TGTGCCAGCAGTCCAGGGGTCGGCTACACCTTC

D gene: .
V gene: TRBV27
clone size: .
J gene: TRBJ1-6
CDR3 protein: CASSLWSNSPLHF
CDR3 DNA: TGTGCCAGCAGTTTATGGAGTAATTCACCCCTCCACTTT

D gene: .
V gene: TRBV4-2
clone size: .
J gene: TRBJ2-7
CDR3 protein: CASSPLGGAGEQYF
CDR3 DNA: TGTGCCAGCAGCCCGCTGGGGGGGGCGGGGGAGCAGTACTTC

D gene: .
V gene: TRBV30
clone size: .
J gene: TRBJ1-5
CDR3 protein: CAWSKGVVNQPQHF
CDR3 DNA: TGTGCCTGGAGTAAAGGGGTGGTCAATCAGCCCCAGCATTTT

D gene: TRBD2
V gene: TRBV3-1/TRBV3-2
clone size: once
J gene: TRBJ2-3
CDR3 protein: CASSPPGGSGTDTQYF
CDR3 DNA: TGTGCCAGCAGCCCTCCGGGGGGGTCGGGCACAGATACGCAGTATTTT

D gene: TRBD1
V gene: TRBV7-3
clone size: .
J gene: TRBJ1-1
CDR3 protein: CASSLGDRDLTEAFF
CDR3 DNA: TGTGCCAGCAGCTTAGGGGACAGGGATCTCACTGAAGCTTTCTTT

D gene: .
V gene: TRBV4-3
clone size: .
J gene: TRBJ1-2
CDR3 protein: CASSQEWVGHGYTF
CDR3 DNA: TGCGCCAGCAGCCAAGAGTGGGTGGGGCACGGCTACACCTTC

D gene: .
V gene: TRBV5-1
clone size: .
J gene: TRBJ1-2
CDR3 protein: CASSLDSNYGYTF
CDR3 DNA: TGCGCCAGCAGCTTGGACAGTAACTATGGCTACACCTTC

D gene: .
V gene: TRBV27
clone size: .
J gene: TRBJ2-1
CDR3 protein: CASSLRRGTYDPGEQFF
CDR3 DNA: TGTGCCAGCAGCCTTAGGCGAGGGACATACGACCCGGGTGAGCAGTTCTTC

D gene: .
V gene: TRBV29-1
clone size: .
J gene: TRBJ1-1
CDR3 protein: CSARPVGVTEAFF
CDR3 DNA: TGCAGCGCCCGACCTGTGGGCGTCACTGAAGCTTTCTTT

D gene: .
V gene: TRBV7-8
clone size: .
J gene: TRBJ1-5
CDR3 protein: CASSLGGRQVVNQPQHF
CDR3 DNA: TGTGCCAGCAGCTTAGGGGGGCGGCAGGTAGTGAATCAGCCCCAGCATTTT

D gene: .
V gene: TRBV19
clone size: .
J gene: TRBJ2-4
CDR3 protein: CASSIGLAKNIQYF
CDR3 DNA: TGTGCCAGTAGTATAGGTCTAGCCAAAAACATTCAGTACTTC

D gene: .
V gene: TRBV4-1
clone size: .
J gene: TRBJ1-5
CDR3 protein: CASSPSGGGVTRQPQHF
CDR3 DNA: TGCGCCAGCAGCCCAAGTGGGGGGGGCGTCACCCGTCAGCCCCAGCATTTT

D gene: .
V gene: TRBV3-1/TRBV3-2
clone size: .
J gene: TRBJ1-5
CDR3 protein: CASSQGVNQPQHF
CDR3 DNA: TGTGCCAGCAGCCAAGGAGTCAATCAGCCCCAGCATTTT

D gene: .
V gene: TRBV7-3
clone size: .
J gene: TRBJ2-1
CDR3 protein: CASSPKGLTTNEQFF
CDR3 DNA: TGTGCCAGCAGCCCTAAAGGACTGACAACTAATGAGCAGTTCTTC

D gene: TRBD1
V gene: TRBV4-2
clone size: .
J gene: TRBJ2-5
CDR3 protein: CASSQDPAGGLGTQYF
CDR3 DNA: TGTGCCAGCAGCCAAGATCCCGCAGGGGGCTTGGGGACCCAGTACTTC

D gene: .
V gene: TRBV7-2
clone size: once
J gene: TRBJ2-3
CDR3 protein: CASSLQGTDTQYF
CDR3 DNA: TGTGCCAGCAGCTTACAGGGCACAGATACGCAGTATTTT

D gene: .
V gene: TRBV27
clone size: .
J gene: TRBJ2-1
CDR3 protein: CASSFSSADSYNEQFF
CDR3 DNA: TGTGCCAGCAGTTTCTCTAGTGCGGACTCCTACAATGAGCAGTTCTTC

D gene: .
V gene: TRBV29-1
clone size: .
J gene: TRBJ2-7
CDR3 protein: CSVKARGKDEQYF
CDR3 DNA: TGCAGCGTCAAGGCCCGGGGGAAAGACGAGCAGTACTTC

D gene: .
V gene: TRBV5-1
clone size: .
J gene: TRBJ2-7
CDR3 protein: CASSLGGGPYEQYF
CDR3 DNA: TGCGCCAGCAGCTTGGGCGGGGGCCCCTACGAGCAGTACTTC

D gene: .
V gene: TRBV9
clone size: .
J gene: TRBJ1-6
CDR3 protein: CASSATGQNNSPLHF
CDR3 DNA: TGTGCCAGCAGCGCCACAGGACAGAATAATTCACCCCTCCACTTT

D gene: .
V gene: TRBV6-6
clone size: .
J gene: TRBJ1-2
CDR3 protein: CASRSGGRGSYGYTF
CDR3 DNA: TGTGCCAGCAGGAGCGGCGGCCGGGGATCCTATGGCTACACCTTC

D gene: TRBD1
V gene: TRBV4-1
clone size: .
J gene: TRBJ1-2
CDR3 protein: CASSQDEGAGVDYGYTF
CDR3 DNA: TGCGCCAGCAGCCAAGATGAGGGGGCAGGGGTGGACTATGGCTACACCTTC

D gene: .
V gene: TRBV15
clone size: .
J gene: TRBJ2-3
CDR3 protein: CATSRAGGGDHTQYF
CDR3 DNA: TGTGCCACCAGCAGGGCCGGAGGGGGGGACCATACGCAGTATTTT

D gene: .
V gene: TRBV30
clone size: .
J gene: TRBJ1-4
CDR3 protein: CASGRNLEKLFF
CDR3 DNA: TGTGCCTCTGGGAGGAATCTCGAAAAACTGTTTTTT

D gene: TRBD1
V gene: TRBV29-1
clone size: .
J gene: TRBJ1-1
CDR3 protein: CSVDPGGTEAFF
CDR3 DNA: TGCAGCGTTGATCCAGGGGGCACTGAAGCTTTCTTT

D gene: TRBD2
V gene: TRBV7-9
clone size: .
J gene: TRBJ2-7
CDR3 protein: CASSSSRGMAGGEQYF
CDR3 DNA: TGTGCCAGCAGCTCAAGCCGCGGTATGGCCGGGGGGGAGCAGTACTTC

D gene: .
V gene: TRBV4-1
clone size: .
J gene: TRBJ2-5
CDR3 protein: CASSQDEVETQYF
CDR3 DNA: TGCGCCAGCAGCCAAGACGAGGTAGAGACCCAGTACTTC

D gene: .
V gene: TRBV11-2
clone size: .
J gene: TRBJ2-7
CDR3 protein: CASSSKGNEQYF
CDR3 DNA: TGTGCCAGCAGCTCGAAGGGGAACGAGCAGTACTTC

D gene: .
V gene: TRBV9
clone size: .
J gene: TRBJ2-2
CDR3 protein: CASSGSGTLTTGTGELFF
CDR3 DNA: TGTGCCAGCAGCGGATCCGGGACTCTAACGACGGGCACCGGGGAGCTGTTTTTT

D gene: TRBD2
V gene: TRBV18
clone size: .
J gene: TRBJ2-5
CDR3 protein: CASSPPPRGGLETQYF
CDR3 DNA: TGTGCCAGCTCACCACCCCCGCGGGGGGGCTTGGAGACCCAGTACTTC

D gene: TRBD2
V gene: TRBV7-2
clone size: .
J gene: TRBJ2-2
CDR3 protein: CASSFSGGPNTGELFF
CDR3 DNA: TGTGCCAGCAGCTTTAGCGGGGGGCCGAACACCGGGGAGCTGTTTTTT

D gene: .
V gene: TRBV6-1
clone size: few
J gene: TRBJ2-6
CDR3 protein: CASSGGVPSGANVLTF
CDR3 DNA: TGTGCCAGCAGTGGGGGGGTCCCCTCTGGGGCCAACGTCCTGACTTTC

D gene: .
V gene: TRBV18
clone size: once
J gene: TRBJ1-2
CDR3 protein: CASSPNGRSGYTF
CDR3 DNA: TGTGCCAGCTCACCAAACGGCCGGAGCGGCTACACCTTC

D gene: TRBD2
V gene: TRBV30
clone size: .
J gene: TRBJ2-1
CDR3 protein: CAWSVGLAGRNEQFF
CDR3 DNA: TGTGCCTGGAGTGTAGGGCTAGCGGGGAGGAATGAGCAGTTCTTC

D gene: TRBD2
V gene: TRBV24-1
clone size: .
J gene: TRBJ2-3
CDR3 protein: CATSDLTLSGGGFDTQYF
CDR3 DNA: TGTGCCACCAGTGATTTGACGTTGAGCGGGGGCGGGTTCGATACGCAGTATTTT

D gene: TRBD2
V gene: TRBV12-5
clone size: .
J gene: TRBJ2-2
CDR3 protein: CASGFGGDTGELFF
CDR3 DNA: TGTGCTAGTGGTTTTGGGGGGGACACCGGGGAGCTGTTTTTT

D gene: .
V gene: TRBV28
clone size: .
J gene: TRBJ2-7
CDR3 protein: CASSPHTYEQYF
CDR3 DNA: TGTGCCAGCAGCCCCCACACCTACGAGCAGTACTTC

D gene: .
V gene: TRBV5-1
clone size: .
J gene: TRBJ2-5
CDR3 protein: CASGNVEVAEETQYF
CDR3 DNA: TGCGCCAGCGGAAATGTGGAGGTAGCGGAAGAGACCCAGTACTTC

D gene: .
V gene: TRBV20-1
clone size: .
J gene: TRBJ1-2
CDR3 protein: CSASLREHNGYTF
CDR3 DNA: TGCAGTGCTAGTTTGCGGGAACACAATGGCTACACCTTC

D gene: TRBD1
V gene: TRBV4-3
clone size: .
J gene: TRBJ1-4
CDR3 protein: CASSQDPRGDEKLFF
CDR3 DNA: TGCGCCAGCAGCCAAGATCCCAGGGGGGATGAAAAACTGTTTTTT

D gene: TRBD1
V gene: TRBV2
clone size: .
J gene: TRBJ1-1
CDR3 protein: CASSEGQVEAFF
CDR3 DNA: TGTGCCAGCAGTGAGGGACAGGTTGAAGCTTTCTTT

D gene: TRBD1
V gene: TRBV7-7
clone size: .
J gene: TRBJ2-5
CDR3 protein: CASSLVGGLMKRSAAETQYF
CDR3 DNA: TGTGCTAGCAGCTTAGTAGGGGGCCTAATGAAGCGGTCAGCGGCGGAGACCCAGTACTTC